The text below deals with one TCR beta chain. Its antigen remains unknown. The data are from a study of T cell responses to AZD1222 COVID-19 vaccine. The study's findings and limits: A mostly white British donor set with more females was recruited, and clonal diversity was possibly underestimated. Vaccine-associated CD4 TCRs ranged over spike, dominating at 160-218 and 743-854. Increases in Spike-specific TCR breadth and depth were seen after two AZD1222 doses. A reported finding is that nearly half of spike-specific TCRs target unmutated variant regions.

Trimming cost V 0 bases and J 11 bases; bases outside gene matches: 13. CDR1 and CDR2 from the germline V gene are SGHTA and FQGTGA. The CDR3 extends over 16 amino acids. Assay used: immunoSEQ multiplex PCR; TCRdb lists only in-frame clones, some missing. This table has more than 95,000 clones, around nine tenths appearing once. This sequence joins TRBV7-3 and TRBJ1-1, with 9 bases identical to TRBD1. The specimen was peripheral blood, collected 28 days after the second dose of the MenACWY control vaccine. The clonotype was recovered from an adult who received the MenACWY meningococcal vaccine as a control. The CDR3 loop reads CASSLTGGQGPVKAFF. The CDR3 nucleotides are TGTGCCAGCAGCTTAACGGGGGGACAGGGACCAGTCAAGGCTTTCTTT.